This entry lists 20 T cell receptor beta chains sequenced from one sample in a study of CD8+CD57+ T cells in acquired aplastic anemia. Genomic DNA served as template for TCR beta VDJ and CDR3 profiling. TCRdb passed the reads through MiXCR, listing each CDR3 protein once. Of more than 200,000 distinct CDR3 sequences in the sample, under 50% were seen once. Selection for sequencing was limited to patients who had shown CD8+CD57+ cell expansion by flow cytometry. The source material was sorted CD4+, CD8+, or CD8+CD57+ T cells (not recorded which) from PBMCs. The receptors were gathered from a human donor with aplastic anemia.

The count of this clonotype is one. This rearrangement joins TRBV15 to TRBJ1-2; 7 bases agree with TRBD1. The CDR3 runs to 14 residues. J was trimmed by 2 bases and V by 5 bases; bases with no gene match: 5. Germline V lookup: CDR1 LNHNV, CDR2 YYDKDF (reference sequence). The CDR3 DNA reads as TGTGCCACCAGCGGACTGGACAGGAACTATGGCTACACCTTC. Translated: CATSGLDRNYGYTF.

This clonotype was found many times. The genes are TRBV5-4 and TRBJ2-7, with D uncertain. V lost 5 bases and J 2 bases, leaving 14 bases between the germline ends. Germline CDR1 and CDR2: SGHNT and YYREEE (reference sequence). There are 14 residues in the CDR3. The CDR3 loop is CASSPQEITYEQYF. The DNA of the CDR3 is TGTGCCAGCAGTCCCCAGGAGATTACCTACGAGCAGTACTTC.

This clonotype was seen more than once but under ten times. The chain has TRBV15 and TRBJ1-5; 7 bases match TRBD1. Germline V CDR1 and CDR2: LNHNV, YYDKDF (reference sequence). CDR3 length: 15 residues. Trimming cost V 3 bases and J 0 bases; bases outside gene matches: 2. DNA for the CDR3: TGTGCCACCAGCAGGGACAGGACTAGCAATCAGCCCCAGCATTTT. It specifies CATSRDRTSNQPQHF.

This clonotype was counted ten times or more. This chain uses TRBV4-1 with TRBJ1-2; the D is unclear. Trimming took 0 bases from V and 6 from J, leaving 5 bases between them. CDR3 length: 12 residues. Germline loops: CDR1 MGHRA, CDR2 YSYEKL. In DNA form, the CDR3 reads TGCGCCAGCAGCCAAGATGGGGATGGCTACACCTTC. Its protein is CASSQDGDGYTF.

The CDR3 sequence is CASSTDGRETQYF. CDR3 bases: TGTGCCAGTAGTACGGACGGTCGCGAGACCCAGTACTTC. The J gene is TRBJ2-5, the V gene TRBV19; D is undetermined. V was trimmed by 4 bases and J by 5 bases, leaving 11 bases between them. CDR1 and CDR2 from the germline V gene are LNHDA and SQIVND (reference sequence). CDR3 length equals 13 residues.

This clonotype was counted at least ten times. The V and J genes are TRBV19 and TRBJ1-2; 9 bases fit TRBD1. The CDR3 has 17 residues. J gave up 0 bases and V 9 bases, and 14 bases lay outside the gene matches. Germline loops: CDR1 LNHDA, CDR2 SQIVND (reference sequence). The CDR3 DNA reads as TGTGCCAGCGGGGCCTCCGGGACAGGGACTACTAACTATGGCTACACCTTC. It encodes CASGASGTGTTNYGYTF.

Concerning this clonotype: A read error is possible here, since a much larger clone lies one base away. CDR3 protein: CASTPSRKVDTEAFF. The CDR3 DNA reads TGTGCCAGTACCCCCTCAAGGAAAGTAGACACTGAAGCTTTCTTT. The gene calls are TRBV19 and TRBJ1-1, with D unresolved. Germline CDR1 and CDR2: LNHDA and SQIVND (reference sequence). This CDR3 is 15 amino acids long. V gave up 7 bases and J gave up 3 bases, with 18 bases separating them.

The V and J genes are TRBV18 and TRBJ2-7, with D perhaps TRBD1 (6 bases). V was shortened by 2 bases and J by 3 bases, with 11 bases between the two germline ends. The CDR3 spans 14 residues. Germline V gene data show CDR1 as KGHSH and CDR2 as LQKENI. The CDR3 reads CASSPADSHYEQYF. CDR3 in DNA: TGTGCCAGCTCACCAGCGGACAGCCACTACGAGCAGTACTTC. Full variable domain (outside the CDR3, taken from reference TRBV18 and TRBJ2-7): NAGVMQNPRHLVRRRGQEARLRCSPMKGHSHVYWYRQLPEEGLKFMVYLQKENIIDESGMPKERFSAEFPKEGPSILRIQQVVRGDSAAYFCASSPADSHYEQYFGPGTRLTVT.

V is TRBV6-5 and J is TRBJ2-1, with a weak D call TRBD2 (6 bases). Trimming removed 0 bases from V and 9 bases from J, with 12 bases in between. Germline assignment: CDR1 MNHEY and CDR2 SVGAGI. The CDR3 sequence is 14 residues long. The CDR3 spells CASSYSGGIPEQFF. The CDR3 DNA follows: TGTGCCAGCAGTTACTCGGGAGGCATTCCTGAGCAGTTCTTC.

The chain carries TRBV12-3 or TRBV12-4 and TRBJ1-3; 10 nucleotides align to TRBD1. Trimming at V came to 4 bases and at J to 0 bases, leaving 0 bases not matched to a gene. The CDR3 loop spans 15 amino acids. In DNA, the CDR3 is TGTGCCAGCAGTTGGGACAGGGGCTCTGGAAACACCATATATTTT. Translating gives CASSWDRGSGNTIYF.

This clonotype came up many times. The chain links TRBV12-3 or TRBV12-4 to TRBJ2-3, with D possibly being TRBD2 (5 bases). CDR3 length: 17 amino acids. The V and J ends lost 3 bases and 4 bases respectively, with 20 bases between them. CDR3 protein: CASSFATSVLGADTQYF. CDR3 sequence (DNA): TGTGCCAGCAGTTTCGCCACTAGTGTCTTAGGAGCAGATACGCAGTATTTT.

There are many counts of this clonotype. The CDR3 protein is CSAPRGGGYTF. The CDR3 coding sequence is TGCAGTGCACCCAGGGGGGGCGGCTACACCTTC. The chain carries TRBV20-1 and TRBJ1-2; 7 bases fit TRBD1. After removal of 6 bases from V and 8 bases from J, the junction contained 6 bases not matched to a gene. Germline assignment: CDR1 DFQATT and CDR2 SNEGSKA (reference sequence). The CDR3 has 11 residues.

This clonotype was seen only once. V usage is TRBV9 and J usage is TRBJ2-2, with D perhaps assigned TRBD1 or TRBD2 (5 bases each). In germline, CDR1 is SGDLS, CDR2 YYNGEE. V was clipped by 0 bases and J by 4 bases, with 13 bases between them. The CDR3 covers 16 residues. The CDR3 nucleotides read TGTGCCAGCAGCGTAGGAGGGGACGTAAGCACCGGGGAGCTGTTTTTT. The encoded protein is CASSVGGDVSTGELFF.

This clonotype was picked up many times. This rearrangement joins TRBV7-2 to TRBJ1-1, with D maybe TRBD1 (6 bases). The germline CDR1 and CDR2 sequences are SGHTA and FQGNSA. V was trimmed by 3 bases and J by 1 base, leaving 12 bases between them. The CDR3 is 15 amino acids. CDR3 nucleotide sequence: TGTGCCAGCAGCTTTAATGGGGGCGAGAACACTGAAGCTTTCTTT. Its translation is CASSFNGGENTEAFF.

The V call is TRBV2, the J call TRBJ2-7; 15 bases agree with TRBD2. CDR1 and CDR2 from the germline V gene are SNHLY and FYNNEI. There are 17 residues in the CDR3. Trimming removed 3 bases from V and 6 bases from J; junction bases left unmatched: 9. In DNA form, the CDR3 reads TGTGCCAGCAGTGATACCGGGACTAGCGGGGGGCGGGGCGAGCAGTACTTC. Translating it yields CASSDTGTSGGRGEQYF.

V and J are TRBV19 and TRBJ1-6; possible D gene TRBD1, 6 bases. There are 13 residues in the CDR3. Germline V gene sequence: CDR1 LNHDA, CDR2 SQIVND (reference sequence). V was shortened by 7 bases and J by 10 bases, with 14 bases between the two germline ends. The CDR3: CASTQTGESPLHF. The CDR3 DNA follows: TGTGCCAGTACCCAGACAGGAGAGTCACCCCTCCACTTT.

This clonotype was observed a few times. CDR3 sequence reads: CSASRAPSNEKLFF. DNA of the CDR3: TGCAGTGCTAGTCGGGCCCCTTCTAATGAAAAACTGTTTTTT. The J gene is TRBJ1-4, the V gene TRBV20-1, with D uncertain. V was shortened by 3 bases and J by 3 bases, with 11 bases between the two germline ends. Germline V gives CDR1 DFQATT, CDR2 SNEGSKA (reference sequence). This CDR3 has 14 residues.

This chain uses TRBV15 with TRBJ2-5; possibly TRBD1 for D (5 bases). CDR3 size: 14 residues. Germline V gene data show CDR1 as LNHNV and CDR2 as YYDKDF (reference sequence). The V and J ends lost 3 bases and 6 bases respectively, with 14 bases between them. This CDR3 is CATSSEQGVKTQYF. The CDR3, as DNA: TGTGCCACCAGCAGTGAACAAGGGGTGAAGACCCAGTACTTC. Complete variable domain (other parts from reference TRBV15 and TRBJ2-5): DAMVIQNPRYQVTQFGKPVTLSCSQTLNHNVMYWYQQKSSQAPKLLFHYYDKDFNNEADTPDNFQSRRPNTSFCFLDIRSPGLGDTAMYLCATSSEQGVKTQYFGPGTRLLVL.

The chain joins TRBV7-2 to TRBJ2-7; 7 nucleotides align to TRBD2. The CDR3 has 15 amino acids. The junction had 11 bases not matched to a gene; V was cut back by 4 bases and J by 5 bases. The germline V gene encodes CDR1 SGHTA and CDR2 FQGNSA. Here the CDR3 DNA reads TGTGCCAGCAGCTCCTCTGCGGGGGTCCAGGACGAGCAGTACTTC. As protein: CASSSSAGVQDEQYF.

The chain is built from TRBV5-1 and TRBJ2-7; 9 bases agree with TRBD1. Germline loops: CDR1 SGHRS, CDR2 YFSETQ. The trim removed 4 bases at V and 5 bases at J, leaving 4 bases unmatched. The CDR3 loop spans 13 amino acids. This CDR3 reads CASSAGQGDEQYF. DNA for the CDR3: TGCGCCAGCAGCGCGGGACAGGGTGACGAGCAGTACTTC.